This record looks at one T cell receptor beta chain sequence and its context. This specimen belongs to a study of memory CD4+ T cells and cytomegalovirus serostatus. In germline, CDR1 is KGHSH, CDR2 LQKENI. With 3 bases removed from V and 2 bases from J, the gap between germline ends came to 16 bases. This CDR3 region has 16 residues. The method was immunoSEQ multiplex PCR; TCRdb's version includes in-frame clones alone and lacks a portion of them. The sample gives over 65,000 clones, about 78% of which show up once; just over 2.5% is in the top ten. Single viable CD3+CD4+CD8-CD45RO+ cells were sorted as the memory CD4+ T cells.

The source of this sequence is an adult in good health and CMV-seropositive. The chain carries TRBV18 and TRBJ1-2; tentative D call: TRBD1 (6 bases). The sample taken for sequencing was memory CD4+ T cells from blood. The CDR3 is CASSPTPDRPNYGYTF. DNA for the CDR3: TGTGCCAGCTCACCTACGCCCGACAGGCCGAACTATGGCTACACCTTC.